The TCR beta chain under discussion was sequenced for a study of T cell responses to AZD1222 COVID-19 vaccine. Profiled with immunoSEQ multiplex PCR; TCRdb holds only in-frame clones, not every one. The sample has nearly 95,000 clones; around 90% are singletons. Losses at the gene ends were 4 bases for V and 2 bases for J; bases not matched to a gene: 2. The CDR3 length is 12 residues. The germline CDR1 and CDR2 sequences are SQVTM and ANQGSEA. This TCR was recovered from an adult in good health. This chain connects TRBV29-1 to TRBJ2-7; 7 positions match TRBD2. The material was peripheral blood, obtained on day 0 of AZD1222 vaccination. CDR3: CSVAGGTYEQYF. DNA of the CDR3: TGCAGCGTTGCCGGGGGGACCTACGAGCAGTACTTC.